The clone carrying this T cell receptor beta chain was detected only a few times. Its antigen remains unidentified. This sample stems from a study of shared clonotypes between healthy human individuals. As for the study in general: CD4 naive and memory got three plates each, CD8 naive two, CD8 memory one.

Findings and caveats of the study: Larger estimated richness was generally recorded for naive subsets relative to memory subsets. About 5% of naive CD4 clonotypes were common to several donors.

CD4+ cells were split into CD45RA+ naive and CD45RA-negative memory subsets. Trimming took off 3 bases at V and 6 bases at J, with 9 bases between the two ends. CDR3 size: 13 residues. Germline V gives CDR1 MGHDK, CDR2 SYGVNS. The data were produced by immunoSEQ multiplex PCR, yet TCRdb's version contains in-frame clones alone and is incomplete. The data hold hundreds of thousands of clones, with more than 60% observed a single time. The chain combines TRBV25-1 with TRBJ1-5; a possible D gene is TRBD1 (5 bases). The TCR sequence derives from a man aged 25-45 years in good health. The sequencing input was memory CD4+ T cells sorted from blood. The subset here: CD45RA-negative fraction. This CDR3 reads CASSDRVGQPQHF. CDR3 nucleotides: TGTGCCAGCAGTGACAGGGTAGGTCAGCCCCAGCATTTT.